This T cell receptor (beta chain) stems from a study of blood T cells in healthy people across ages. Extracted total RNA amounted to at least 5 micrograms for each sample. Then a second PCR, running about 6 to 12 cycles, was carried out with a sample-barcoded 5' primer and a J-beta primer mix. TCRdb re-called the 5' RACE reads with MiXCR, one entry per CDR3 protein. This sample has 1.5 million to 1.9 million distinct CDR3 sequences, with approximately 39% found just once. This clonotype has more than one count but fewer than ten. Germline CDR1 reads MNHEY; CDR2 reads SMNVEV (reference sequence). The CDR3 consists of 12 residues.

Sample: blood. The chain has TRBV27 and TRBJ1-2, with TRBD1 as a possible D gene (6 bases). This TCR was sampled from a woman aged 18-29 years in good health. CDR3 sequence reads: CAPGTFNYGYTF. DNA of the CDR3: TGTGCTCCTGGGACATTTAACTATGGCTACACCTTC.